The T cell receptor beta chain described here comes from a study of beta chain features in type 1 diabetes. Study-level results: Shortening that was moderate but significant affected the TCRB CDR3s of Type 1 diabetes patients in all four CD4+ subsets.

As concerns this clone: The antigen is unknown.

Expressed TCRB transcripts got sequenced, as all isolated RNA was reverse transcribed. Reads from naive, central memory and regulatory T cell samples averaged roughly 3.6 million. The table came from immunoSEQ multiplex PCR; TCRdb's copy has only in-frame clones and leaves some out. The sample contains 20,000 to 30,000 clones, roughly 69% of which appear only once. The germline CDR1 and CDR2 sequences are SGHTA and FQGNSA. Germline trimming cut 4 bases from V and 6 bases from J; bases unmatched to any gene: 4. The CDR3 runs 13 residues. The source is a man aged 18 to 29 with type 1 diabetes. The V and J genes are TRBV7-2 and TRBJ2-7; 9 bases align to TRBD2. Specimen: Tregs from blood. The CDR3 DNA sequence: TGTGCCAGCAGCTCAGATAGCGGGGGCGAGCAGTACTTC. Its translation: CASSSDSGGEQYF.